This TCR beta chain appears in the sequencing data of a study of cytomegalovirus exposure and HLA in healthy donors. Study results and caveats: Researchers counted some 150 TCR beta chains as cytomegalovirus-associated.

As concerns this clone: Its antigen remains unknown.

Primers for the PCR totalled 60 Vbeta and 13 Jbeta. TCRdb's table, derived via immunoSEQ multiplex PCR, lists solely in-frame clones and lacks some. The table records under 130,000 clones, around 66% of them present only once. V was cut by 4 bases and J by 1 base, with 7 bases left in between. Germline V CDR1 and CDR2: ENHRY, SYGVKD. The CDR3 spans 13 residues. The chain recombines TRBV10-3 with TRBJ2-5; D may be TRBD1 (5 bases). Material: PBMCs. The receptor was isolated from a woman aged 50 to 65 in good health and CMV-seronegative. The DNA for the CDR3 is TGTGCCATCAGTGGACAGACCCAAGAGACCCAGTACTTC. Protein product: CAISGQTQETQYF.